This T cell receptor (beta chain) was captured by sequencing in a study of blood T cells in healthy people across ages. With 6 bases removed from V and 3 bases from J, the gap between germline ends came to 19 bases. Per the germline V gene, CDR1 is MNHEY and CDR2 is SVGAGI. The CDR3 is 16 amino acids. Through a sample-barcoded 5' primer and a J-beta primer mix, a second PCR was run for 7 to 11 cycles. TCRdb passed the 5' RACE reads through MiXCR, listing each CDR3 protein once. The sample carries approximately 810,000 distinct CDR3 sequences, 29% recorded once. This chain links TRBV6-5 with TRBJ2-3; D perhaps matches TRBD1 (5 bases). This receptor was obtained from a woman aged 80 or over in good health. The sequencing sample was made of blood. The CDR3 DNA sequence: TGTGCCAGCAGCCAAGGTTGGGGCGAGAGAACAGATACGCAGTATTTT. It translates to CASSQGWGERTDTQYF.